Following are 16 T cell receptor beta chains from one sample sequenced in a study of T cells in Graves' hyperthyroidism and ophthalmopathy. Amplification of TCR beta CDR3 regions used RNA as the template. Carried out on the TCR CDR3, a first-round RT-PCR used the HTBI primer set. TCRdb used MiXCR to reprocess the multiplex PCR reads, holding one entry per CDR3 protein. This repertoire shows about 380,000 distinct CDR3 sequences, less than 20% found once; its top ten account for over 35%. Sequencing was carried out using blood. The source of these receptors is a man aged 18 to 29 with Graves' ophthalmopathy.

The chain carries TRBV9 and TRBJ2-1; 10 nucleotides align to TRBD2. Trimming took 3 bases from V and 5 from J; bases not matched to a gene: 8. This CDR3 contains 16 residues. Germline V CDR1 and CDR2: SGDLS, YYNGEE. CDR3 bases: TGTGCCAGCAGCGCACCACTAGCGGGGATAGACAATGAGCAGTTCTTC. It specifies CASSAPLAGIDNEQFF.

This clonotype was counted at least ten times. V is TRBV20-1 and J is TRBJ1-1, with a possible D match to TRBD1 (5 bases). The CDR3 has 13 residues. Germline CDR1 DFQATT, CDR2 SNEGSKA (reference sequence). Trimming removed 3 bases at V and 3 bases at J, with 11 bases between. This CDR3 reads CSARDTGDTEAFF. CDR3 coding DNA: TGCAGTGCTAGGGACACGGGGGACACTGAAGCTTTCTTT.

This clonotype has only a few counts. This CDR3 reads CASSLSWEPPYEQYF. The CDR3, as DNA: TGTGCCAGCAGTTTATCTTGGGAACCCCCCTACGAGCAGTACTTC. The gene calls are TRBV27 and TRBJ2-7; D not certain. V was pared by 0 bases and J by 2 bases, with 11 bases between. The V gene's germline CDR1 is MNHEY and CDR2 SMNVEV (reference sequence). This CDR3 is built from 15 residues.

This clonotype was detected many times. The chain is built from TRBV11-2 and TRBJ2-7, with TRBD2 identical over 7 bases. There are 14 residues in the CDR3. The ends lost 6 bases at V and 3 bases at J; junction bases unmatched: 8. Germline loops: CDR1 SGHAT, CDR2 FQNNGV. As DNA, the CDR3 is TGTGCCAGCAGTGCCACCGGGACTATCTACGAGCAGTACTTC. It specifies CASSATGTIYEQYF. Full variable domain (rest looked up from reference TRBV11-2 and TRBJ2-7): EAGVAQSPRYKIIEKRQSVAFWCNPISGHATLYWYQQILGQGPKLLIQFQNNGVVDDSQLPKDRFSAERLKGVDSTLKIQPAKLEDSAVYLCASSATGTIYEQYFGPGTRLTVT.

Ten or more counts support this clonotype. The J gene is TRBJ1-1, the V gene TRBV3-1; D might be TRBD1 (5 bases). The V end lost 4 bases, the J end lost 4 bases, and 16 bases lay between the germline ends. The germline CDR1 and CDR2 sequences are LGHDT and YNNKEL (reference sequence). The CDR3 has 15 amino acids. CDR3 in DNA: TGTGCCAGCAGCCCTCGGGGGGGGGTGGCCACTGAAGCTTTCTTT. This codes for CASSPRGGVATEAFF.

This clonotype was seen repeatedly, ten times or more. The rearrangement uses TRBV6-2 or TRBV6-3 and TRBJ2-3, with 7 bases fitting TRBD1. This CDR3 is 18 amino acids long. Germline CDR1 reads MNHEY; CDR2 reads SVGEGT. V shed 2 bases, J shed 2 bases, and the junction held 13 bases outside the gene matches. CDR3 nucleotides: TGTGCCAGCAGTTACAGGTCGGGACAGCAGATAATCACAGATACGCAGTATTTT. Translation gives CASSYRSGQQIITDTQYF.

In its sample, this clonotype was seen many times. DNA of the CDR3: TGTGCCAGCAGCCTACTCGGAAACACCATATATTTT. Translated, it gives CASSLLGNTIYF. The chain recombines TRBV3-1 with TRBJ1-3; D unclear. The CDR3 sequence is 12 residues long. With 4 bases removed from V and 4 bases from J, the gap between germline ends came to 5 bases. The germline V gene encodes CDR1 LGHDT and CDR2 YNNKEL (reference sequence).

The V gene is TRBV18, the J gene TRBJ2-1; TRBD2 aligns across 8 bases. The CDR3 totals 16 residues. V gave up 2 bases and J gave up 8 bases; unmatched junction bases: 11. The V gene's germline CDR1 is KGHSH and CDR2 LQKENI. CDR3: CASSPGHGGAPDEQFF. DNA of the CDR3: TGTGCCAGCTCACCAGGGCACGGGGGGGCCCCGGATGAGCAGTTCTTC.

This clonotype came up a few times. The CDR3 protein is CASTRGESTDTQYF. CDR3 in DNA: TGTGCCAGTACCCGGGGGGAAAGCACAGATACGCAGTATTTT. The rearrangement links TRBV9 to TRBJ2-3; 7 positions agree with TRBD2. This CDR3 is 14 amino acids long. Per germline, CDR1 SGDLS and CDR2 YYNGEE. After removal of 8 bases from V and 0 bases from J, the junction contained 6 bases not matched to a gene.

On this clonotype: This may be a read error: a much more frequent sequence differs by one nucleotide. CDR3 sequence (DNA): TGTGCCAGTCGGAGCAGGGGGAGCTACGAGCAGTACTTC. It is translated as CASRSRGSYEQYF. The rearrangement joins TRBV2 to TRBJ2-7; 7 bases are a match to TRBD1. With V trimmed by 9 bases and J by 3 bases, 8 bases remained unmatched. The length of the CDR3 is 13 residues. The germline V gene encodes CDR1 SNHLY and CDR2 FYNNEI.

This clonotype was observed at least ten times. The V and J genes are TRBV6-1 and TRBJ2-5; TRBD2 matches 10 bases. V gave up 4 bases and J gave up 4 bases; unmatched junction bases: 6. Germline CDR1 and CDR2: MNHNS and SASEGT. The CDR3 is 15 residues long. This CDR3 reads CASSGGLATLETQYF. The CDR3 bases are TGTGCCAGCAGTGGGGGACTAGCGACCTTAGAGACCCAGTACTTC.

This chain uses TRBV29-1 with TRBJ2-5; 8 bases fit TRBD2. The CDR3 length is 14 residues. V gave up 2 bases and J gave up 5 bases; unmatched junction bases: 7. CDR1 SQVTM and CDR2 ANQGSEA come from the germline V gene. The CDR3 reads CSVEPRLARETQYF. The CDR3, as DNA: TGCAGCGTTGAACCGAGACTAGCGCGCGAGACCCAGTACTTC. Full variable domain (outside the CDR3, taken from reference TRBV29-1 and TRBJ2-5): SAVISQKPSRDICQRGTSLTIQCQVDSQVTMMFWYRQQPGQSLTLIATANQGSEATYESGFVIDKFPISRPNLTFSTLTVSNMSPEDSSIYLCSVEPRLARETQYFGPGTRLLVL.

This clonotype was seen repeatedly, ten times or more. The V call is TRBV2, the J call TRBJ1-1; D not certain. Between the trimmed V and J ends, which lost 6 bases and 11 bases, there was a span of 13 bases. The length of the CDR3 is 11 residues. Germline values: CDR1 SNHLY, CDR2 FYNNEI. CDR3 coding DNA: TGTGCCAGCAGAGCGCGGGGTCCCGCTTTCTTT. Amino acid sequence: CASRARGPAFF.

V and J are TRBV6-1 and TRBJ1-1; 8 bases are a match to TRBD1. With 3 bases clipped from V and 0 bases from J, the junction kept 6 bases outside the gene matches. Germline CDR1 reads MNHNS; CDR2 reads SASEGT. The CDR3 sequence is 16 residues long. CDR3 region: CASSDLPGQVNTEAFF. Written as DNA, the CDR3 is TGTGCCAGCAGTGATTTACCGGGACAGGTGAACACTGAAGCTTTCTTT.

There are a few counts of this clonotype. The rearrangement joins TRBV20-1 to TRBJ2-5; 10 nucleotides match TRBD2. After removal of 0 bases from V and 4 bases from J, the junction contained 14 bases not matched to a gene. The V gene's germline CDR1 is DFQATT and CDR2 SNEGSKA (reference sequence). The CDR3 spans 18 residues. The CDR3 sequence: CSARDYTGQRGGVETQYF. In nucleotides, the CDR3 is TGCAGTGCTAGAGATTATACGGGGCAGCGGGGGGGCGTAGAGACCCAGTACTTC.

A few counts support this clonotype. The chain links TRBV14 to TRBJ2-2; the D gene could be TRBD1 or TRBD2 (5 bases each). This CDR3 spans 12 amino acids. Germline CDR1 is SGHDN and CDR2 is FVKESK. The V end was cut by 4 bases, the J end by 7 bases, with 7 bases between. As DNA, the CDR3 is TGTGCCAGCAGCCGGGGGATCGGGGAGCTGTTTTTT. It translates to CASSRGIGELFF.